The source of this TCR beta chain is a study of graft-versus-host responses after intestinal transplantation. Study in general: Tacrolimus plus steroids were given to all recipients for approximately three years, preceded by anti-thymocyte globulin induction. Whole-study results and caveats: Detection of GvH clones occurred in recipient marrow, and some had their first appearance in ileum or blood. Allografts from individuals with graft-donor T cell macrochimerism displayed high graft-versus-host to host-versus-graft clonal ratios.

Using immunoSEQ multiplex PCR, the repertoire was profiled, and TCRdb retains in-frame clones only, with some absent. The sample lists tens of thousands of clones; about nine tenths were seen once. Comment on this clone: Its antigen is as yet unknown.

The CDR3 totals 14 residues. CDR1 and CDR2 (germline): LNHDA, SQIVND (reference sequence). V lost 10 bases and J lost 0, with 14 bases in between. This TCR was sampled from a human donor who received an intestinal transplant. This specimen consisted of unstimulated CD4+ T cells sorted from spleen or lymph node cells, obtained before intestinal transplant. The rearrangement joins TRBV19 to TRBJ2-3, with TRBD2 as a possible D gene (7 bases). The DNA for the CDR3 is TGTGCCACCGGACAGCGGGGCAGCACAGATACGCAGTATTTT. It translates to CATGQRGSTDTQYF. The variable domain in full, with the rest retrieved from reference TRBV19 and TRBJ2-3, is DGGITQSPKYLFRKEGQNVTLSCEQNLNHDAMYWYRQDPGQGLRLIYYSQIVNDFQKGDIAEGYSVSREKKESFPLTVTSAQKNPTAFYLCATGQRGSTDTQYFGPGTRLTVL.